The 2 T cell receptor beta chains given below trace back to one sample, sequenced in a study of T-cell memory formation after mild COVID-19. One entry per CDR3 protein, called by TCRdb with MiXCR from the 5' RACE reads. Of 430,000 or so distinct CDR3 sequences in the sample, more than 20% were seen once. The specimen was PBMCs or a T cell subset sorted from them (not recorded which). These receptors all come from an adult woman who had mild COVID-19 (a few samples of this study predate the infection). Cell type and time point are not known.

V gene TRBV13 combines with J gene TRBJ2-7, with TRBD1 identical over 11 bases. Trimming removed 4 bases from V and 6 bases from J; junction bases left unmatched: 5. The CDR3 is made up of 14 amino acids. The germline CDR1 and CDR2 sequences are PRHDT and FYEKMQ (reference sequence). The CDR3 DNA is TGTGCCAGCAGCTCTACCGGACAGGGGGCCGAGCAGTACTTC. Protein sequence: CASSSTGQGAEQYF.

This clonotype has more than one count but fewer than ten. V and J are TRBV5-1 and TRBJ2-1, with TRBD2 identical over 7 bases. The germline CDR1 and CDR2 sequences are SGHRS and YFSETQ. The CDR3 covers 14 residues. After removal of 0 bases from V and 4 bases from J, the junction contained 1 base not matched to a gene. For the CDR3, the DNA is TGCGCCAGCAGCTTGGTACTAGCGTACAATGAGCAGTTCTTC. Amino acids: CASSLVLAYNEQFF.